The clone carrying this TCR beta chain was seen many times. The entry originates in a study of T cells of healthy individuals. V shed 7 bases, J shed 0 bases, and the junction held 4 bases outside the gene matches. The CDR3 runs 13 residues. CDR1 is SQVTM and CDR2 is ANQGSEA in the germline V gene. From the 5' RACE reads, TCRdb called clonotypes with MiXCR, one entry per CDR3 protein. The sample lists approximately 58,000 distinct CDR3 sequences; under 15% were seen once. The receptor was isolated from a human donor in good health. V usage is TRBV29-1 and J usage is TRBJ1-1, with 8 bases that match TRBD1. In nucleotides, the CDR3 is TGCAGCGCGACGGGACAGGTGAACACTGAAGCTTTCTTT. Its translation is CSATGQVNTEAFF.